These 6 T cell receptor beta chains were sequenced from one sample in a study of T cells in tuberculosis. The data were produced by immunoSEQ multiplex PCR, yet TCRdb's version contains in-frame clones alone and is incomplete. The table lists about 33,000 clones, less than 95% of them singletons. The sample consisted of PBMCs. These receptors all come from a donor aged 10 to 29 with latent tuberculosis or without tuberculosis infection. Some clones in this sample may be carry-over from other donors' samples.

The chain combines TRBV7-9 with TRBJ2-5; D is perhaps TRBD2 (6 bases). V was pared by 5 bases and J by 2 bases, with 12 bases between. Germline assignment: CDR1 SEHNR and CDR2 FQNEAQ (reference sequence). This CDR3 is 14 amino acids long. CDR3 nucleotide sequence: TGTGCCAGCAGCCGACTAGACAGTCAAGAGACCCAGTACTTC. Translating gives CASSRLDSQETQYF.

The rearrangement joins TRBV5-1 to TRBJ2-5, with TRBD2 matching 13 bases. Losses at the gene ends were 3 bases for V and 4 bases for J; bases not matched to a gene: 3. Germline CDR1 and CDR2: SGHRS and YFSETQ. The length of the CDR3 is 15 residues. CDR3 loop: CASSYGLAGVETQYF. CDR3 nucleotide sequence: TGCGCCAGCAGCTACGGACTAGCGGGAGTAGAGACCCAGTACTTC.

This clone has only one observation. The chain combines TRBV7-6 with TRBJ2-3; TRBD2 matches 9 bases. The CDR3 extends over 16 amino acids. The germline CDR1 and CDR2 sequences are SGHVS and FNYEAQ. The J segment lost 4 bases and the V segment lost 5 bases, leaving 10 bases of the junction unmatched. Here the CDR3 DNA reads TGTGCCAGCAGCCCAAACCGCGGGGGGGACGCAGATACGCAGTATTTT. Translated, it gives CASSPNRGGDADTQYF.

In DNA, the CDR3 is TGTGCCAGCAGTCCTCGGACAGGTTCGAACACCGGGGAGCTGTTTTTT. Its protein product is CASSPRTGSNTGELFF. The chain is built from TRBV27 and TRBJ2-2; TRBD1 agrees at 7 bases. CDR1 MNHEY and CDR2 SMNVEV come from the germline V gene (reference sequence). The CDR3 has 16 amino acids. The junction had 6 bases not matched to a gene; V was cut back by 5 bases and J by 0 bases.

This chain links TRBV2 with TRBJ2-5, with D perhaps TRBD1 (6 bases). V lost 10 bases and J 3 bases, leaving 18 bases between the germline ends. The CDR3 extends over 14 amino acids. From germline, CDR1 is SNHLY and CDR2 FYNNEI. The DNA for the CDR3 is TGTGCCACTTTGGACAGTACTTATAAAGAGACCCAGTACTTC. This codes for CATLDSTYKETQYF.

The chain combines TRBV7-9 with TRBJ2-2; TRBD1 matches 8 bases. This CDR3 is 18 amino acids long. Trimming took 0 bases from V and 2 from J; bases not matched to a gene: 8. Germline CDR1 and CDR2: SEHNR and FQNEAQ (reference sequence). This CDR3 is CASSLADRGGINTGELFF. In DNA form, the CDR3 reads TGTGCCAGCAGCTTAGCCGACAGGGGTGGTATAAACACCGGGGAGCTGTTTTTT.